One and the same sample provided the 23 T cell receptor beta chains below, sequenced in a study of molecular identifiers for immune sequencing clone quantification. TCRdb independently ran MiXCR on the PCR reads; one entry per CDR3 protein. Among hundreds of thousands of distinct CDR3 sequences listed, approximately 24% were seen once. Sequencing used naive CD8+ T cells from blood, with Jurkat cell RNA spiked in. Regarding subset: FACS-sorted CD8+CD4-CCR7+CD45RA+ naive T cells. These receptors originate from a human donor in good health. Some libraries in this study had Jurkat cell RNA spiked in.

The rearrangement uses TRBV15 and TRBJ2-3, with D perhaps matching TRBD2 (6 bases). The length of the CDR3 is 15 residues. In germline, CDR1 is LNHNV, CDR2 YYDKDF (reference sequence). Trimming took 8 bases from V and 0 from J, leaving 15 bases between them. This chain's CDR3 is CATGTGVKSTDTQYF. In nucleotides, the CDR3 is TGTGCCACCGGGACGGGAGTGAAGAGCACAGATACGCAGTATTTT.

The V and J genes are TRBV6-2 or TRBV6-3 and TRBJ2-1; no firm D call. V lost 2 bases, J lost 0 bases, and 8 bases lay in between. From germline, CDR1 is MNHEY and CDR2 SVGEGT. The CDR3 is 15 residues long. CDR3 region: CASSYGHSSYNEQFF. The CDR3 nucleotides are TGTGCCAGCAGTTACGGGCACAGCTCCTACAATGAGCAGTTCTTC.

About this clonotype: A much larger clone differs from this one at a single base, so this may be a read error. J is TRBJ2-7 and V is TRBV6-5; D may be TRBD1 or TRBD2 (6 bases each). V was cut by 1 base and J by 6 bases, with 13 bases left in between. This CDR3 has 14 residues. CDR1 and CDR2 from the germline V gene are MNHEY and SVGAGI. The CDR3: CASSYFSGEAEQYF. The CDR3, as DNA: TGTGCCAGCAGTTACTTTTCAGGGGAGGCCGAGCAGTACTTC.

J is TRBJ2-7 and V is TRBV4-3; the D is unclear. The CDR3 has 18 amino acids. V dropped 0 bases and J dropped 3 bases, with 21 bases sitting between them. The V gene's germline CDR1 is LGHNA and CDR2 YSLEER. In nucleotides, the CDR3 is TGCGCCAGCAGCCAAGATATTTCGGGTCTAACCGCATACTACGAGCAGTACTTC. Protein: CASSQDISGLTAYYEQYF.

This clonotype was seen repeatedly, ten times or more. The chain carries TRBV7-9 and TRBJ2-3; the match to TRBD2 covers 10 bases. Per germline, CDR1 SEHNR and CDR2 FQNEAQ (reference sequence). V trimming: 5 bases; J trimming: 4 bases; junction bases outside the gene matches: 9. CDR3 length: 16 residues. The CDR3 sequence is CASSPQREGSADTQYF. The CDR3 nucleotides are TGTGCCAGCAGCCCTCAGCGGGAGGGGAGCGCAGATACGCAGTATTTT.

The chain joins TRBV4-1 to TRBJ2-3; 8 positions agree with TRBD2. The junction had 8 bases not matched to a gene; V was cut back by 3 bases and J by 3 bases. The germline gives CDR1 MGHRA, CDR2 YSYEKL. The CDR3 consists of 16 residues. CDR3 nucleotide sequence: TGCGCCAGCAGCCATCCCCTCGCGGGAGGAACAGATACGCAGTATTTT. Amino acids: CASSHPLAGGTDTQYF.

This clonotype was picked up many times. V gene TRBV7-2 combines with J gene TRBJ1-6; tentatively, D is TRBD1 (5 bases). Trimming left V 5 bases short and J 6 bases short, with 14 bases between. Germline V CDR1 and CDR2: SGHTA, FQGNSA. There are 15 residues in the CDR3. The chain's CDR3 is CASSTPQGVNSPLHF. The DNA of the CDR3 is TGTGCCAGCAGCACCCCTCAGGGAGTTAATTCACCCCTCCACTTT.

This clonotype has a handful of counts. The genes are TRBV20-1 and TRBJ2-7; tentatively, D is TRBD1 or TRBD2 (7 bases each). This CDR3 is 17 amino acids long. Trimming removed 0 bases from V and 4 bases from J, with 22 bases in between. Germline lookup yields CDR1 DFQATT and CDR2 SNEGSKA (reference sequence). The CDR3 reads CSARDRGGGAPKYEQYF. The DNA of the CDR3 is TGCAGTGCTAGAGACCGGGGAGGGGGCGCCCCGAAATACGAGCAGTACTTC.

This clonotype was recorded at least ten times. V is TRBV9 and J is TRBJ2-5, with 8 bases matching TRBD1. CDR3 length equals 16 residues. Per the germline V gene, CDR1 is SGDLS and CDR2 is YYNGEE. V lost 4 bases and J lost 7; bases outside the gene matches: 15. The CDR3 reads CASSPWTGSGGVTQYF. Written as DNA, the CDR3 is TGTGCCAGCAGCCCCTGGACAGGGTCAGGAGGAGTGACCCAGTACTTC.

Details on this clonotype: Given a much more abundant clone one base away, this may be a read error. The rearrangement links TRBV7-2 to TRBJ2-7, with 14 bases aligning to TRBD2. Per germline, CDR1 SGHTA and CDR2 FQGNSA. V lost 8 bases, J lost 4 bases, and 10 bases stayed unmatched. This CDR3 is 16 amino acids long. Written as DNA, the CDR3 is TGTGCCAGCGGCCAAGGGACTAGCGGGAGTGTTTACGAGCAGTACTTC. Translated, it gives CASGQGTSGSVYEQYF. The full variable domain, completed using reference TRBV7-2 and TRBJ2-7, is GAGVSQSPSNKVTEKGKDVELRCDPISGHTALYWYRQSLGQGLEFLIYFQGNSAPDKSGLPSDRFSAERTGGSVSTLTIQRTQQEDSAVYLCASGQGTSGSVYEQYFGPGTRLTVT.

The rearrangement joins TRBV12-3 or TRBV12-4 to TRBJ2-7; D gene uncertain. CDR3 size: 14 residues. Between the trimmed V and J ends, which lost 3 bases and 1 base, there was a span of 10 bases. DNA of the CDR3: TGTGCCAGCAGTTTCAATACAGATTCCTACGAGCAGTACTTC. Protein product: CASSFNTDSYEQYF.

This clonotype occurred many times. The CDR3 is CASSHLAGGVSDTQYF. In DNA form, the CDR3 reads TGTGCCAGCAGCCATCTAGCGGGAGGAGTATCGGATACGCAGTATTTT. The chain uses TRBV7-9 and TRBJ2-3; 11 bases align to TRBD2. The CDR3 contains 16 residues. Germline loops: CDR1 SEHNR, CDR2 FQNEAQ (reference sequence). J gave up 6 bases and V 5 bases, and 10 bases lay outside the gene matches.

In regard to this clonotype: A clone one base away is much larger, so this may be a read error. This chain links TRBV13 with TRBJ2-5, with TRBD2 matching 7 bases. Looked up from germline, CDR1 is PRHDT and CDR2 is FYEKMQ (reference sequence). This CDR3 is built from 17 residues. In nucleotides, the CDR3 is TGTGCCAGCAGCTTAGGATCCAGTGGGAGGGCCCAAGGGACCCAGTACTTC. Translating gives CASSLGSSGRAQGTQYF.

With respect to this clonotype: A much larger clone lies a single base off, so this may be a read error. The chain combines TRBV12-3 or TRBV12-4 with TRBJ2-2, with TRBD2 matching over 7 bases. The CDR3 loop spans 15 amino acids. Written as DNA, the CDR3 is TGTGCCAGCAGTGAAGCGGGATGGAACATCGGGGAGCTGTTTTTT. Translating gives CASSEAGWNIGELFF.

This clonotype was detected many times. CDR3 loop: CASSLGPGTSNYEQYF. The CDR3 DNA sequence: TGTGCCAGCAGCTTAGGACCCGGGACTAGCAACTACGAGCAGTACTTC. The genes are TRBV11-2 and TRBJ2-7; 9 bases agree with TRBD2. After removal of 1 base from V and 3 bases from J, the junction contained 7 bases not matched to a gene. CDR3 size: 16 residues. Germline loops: CDR1 SGHAT, CDR2 FQNNGV.

This clonotype has ten or more counts. V is TRBV14 and J is TRBJ1-2; D is unresolved. Germline V lookup: CDR1 SGHDN, CDR2 FVKESK. V lost 1 base and J 8 bases, leaving 5 bases between the germline ends. CDR3 length equals 11 residues. As DNA, the CDR3 is TGTGCCAGCAGCCAAGGTTTCGGCTACACCTTC. Its protein product is CASSQGFGYTF. The variable domain in full, completed from reference TRBV14 and TRBJ1-2, reads EAGVTQFPSHSVIEKGQTVTLRCDPISGHDNLYWYRRVMGKEIKFLLHFVKESKQDESGMPNNRFLAERTGGTYSTLKVQPAELEDSGVYFCASSQGFGYTFGSGTRLTVV.

The CDR3 region has the DNA TGTGCCAGCAGCCCCCGGACAGCCGGGACTTGGCGGGACTCCTACAATGCGCCGTTCTTC. This sequence encodes CASSPRTAGTWRDSYNAPFF. This sequence joins TRBV7-9 and TRBJ2-1; D is perhaps TRBD1 or TRBD2 (6 bases each). CDR3 size: 20 residues. The germline V gene has CDR1 SEHNR and CDR2 FQNEAQ (reference sequence). The V gene lost 5 bases and the J gene lost 15 bases, with 41 bases spanning the gap.

This clonotype was recorded at least ten times. This chain joins TRBV28 and TRBJ2-2, with TRBD1 matching 7 bases. The ends lost 6 bases at V and 5 bases at J; junction bases unmatched: 15. This CDR3 is built from 17 residues. Germline CDR1 reads MDHEN; CDR2 reads SYDVKM. The CDR3 bases are TGTGCCAGCAGCCGGCCCACCGCAGACAGGGCGACCGGGGAGCTGTTTTTT. Translation: CASSRPTADRATGELFF.

This clonotype appeared many times. The chain carries TRBV4-2 and TRBJ1-4; D gene unclear. Trimming took off 0 bases at V and 6 bases at J, with 11 bases between the two ends. CDR1 is LGHNA, CDR2 YNFKEQ, per germline. The CDR3 runs 15 residues. The CDR3 is CASSQEAGIDEKLFF. As DNA, the CDR3 is TGTGCCAGCAGCCAAGAGGCGGGGATCGATGAAAAACTGTTTTTT.

This clonotype was seen only a few times. The chain recombines TRBV20-1 with TRBJ2-1, with TRBD2 as a possible D gene (5 bases). The CDR3 contains 16 residues. The V gene lost 0 bases and the J gene lost 0 bases, with 12 bases spanning the gap. Germline loops: CDR1 DFQATT, CDR2 SNEGSKA (reference sequence). The CDR3: CSARDGERSSYNEQFF. Written as DNA, the CDR3 is TGCAGTGCTAGAGATGGGGAGCGGAGCTCCTACAATGAGCAGTTCTTC.

Notes on this clonotype: A much larger clone differs from this one at a single base, so this may be a read error. The chain recombines TRBV29-1 with TRBJ2-4; tentative D call: TRBD2 (5 bases). Germline V gene data show CDR1 as SQVTM and CDR2 as ANQGSEA. CDR3 length equals 13 residues. For the CDR3, the DNA is TGCAGCGTTGAACCGGTTACGGGAAACATTCAGTGCTTC. It yields the protein CSVEPVTGNIQCF.

The sample holds many counts of this clonotype. The V gene is TRBV12-3 or TRBV12-4, the J gene TRBJ2-3; the match to TRBD2 covers 15 bases. This CDR3 has 15 residues. The V and J ends lost 6 bases and 4 bases, in that order; junction bases with no gene match: 2. The DNA for the CDR3 is TGTGCCAGCAGCCGGACTAGCGGGAGGGCAGATACGCAGTATTTT. Encoded protein: CASSRTSGRADTQYF.

The CDR3 loop reads CASSYPGTGDTGELFF. CDR3 DNA: TGTGCCAGCAGTTATCCCGGGACAGGGGACACCGGGGAGCTGTTTTTT. The V gene is TRBV6-5, the J gene TRBJ2-2, with 10 bases aligning to TRBD1. CDR3 length: 16 amino acids. With V trimmed by 3 bases and J by 3 bases, 4 bases remained unmatched. The germline V gene has CDR1 MNHEY and CDR2 SVGAGI.